A selection of T cell receptor beta chains follows, all from one sample in a study of control samples from healthy donors and cancer patients. Only in-frame clones appear in the TCRdb table, and some are missing; sequencing was by immunoSEQ multiplex PCR. The sample lists tens of thousands of clones, about 88% occurring once. Sequencing was performed on blood. These receptors were taken from a woman aged 70-85 years in good health. The CDR3 runs from the conserved cysteine through the conserved F or W. Fields, in order: V gene, clone size, J gene, D gene, CDR3 DNA, CDR3 protein. D genes are given only for firm matches. Clone size is stated in some rows and not others, as once, few, many or a class when expanded.

v_gene: TRBV14; abundance: once; j_gene: TRBJ2-5; d_gene: .; CDR3nt: TGTGCCAGCAGCCAAGTGGTGAAAGGGACCCAGTACTTC; CDR3aa: CASSQVVKGTQYF
v_gene: TRBV3-1/TRBV3-2; abundance: .; j_gene: TRBJ2-1; d_gene: TRBD2; CDR3nt: TGTGCCAGCAGCCGGGCAATTTCTAGCGGGGGGGTGAATGAGCAGTTCTTC; CDR3aa: CASSRAISSGGVNEQFF
v_gene: TRBV2; abundance: .; j_gene: TRBJ2-7; d_gene: .; CDR3nt: TGTGCCAGCAGTGAAGAGGGGAGAAACTACGAGCAGTACTTC; CDR3aa: CASSEEGRNYEQYF
v_gene: TRBV3-1/TRBV3-2; abundance: .; j_gene: TRBJ2-7; d_gene: .; CDR3nt: TGTGCCAGCAGCCAAGTCGGGAACGAGCAGTACTTC; CDR3aa: CASSQVGNEQYF
v_gene: TRBV6-1; abundance: .; j_gene: TRBJ1-1; d_gene: .; CDR3nt: TGTGCCAGCAGTGAAAAAGCCAGTCAGACTGAAGCTTTCTTT; CDR3aa: CASSEKASQTEAFF
v_gene: TRBV3-1/TRBV3-2; abundance: .; j_gene: TRBJ1-4; d_gene: TRBD1; CDR3nt: TGTGCCAGCAGCCAAGCCAGGGGGATGGGGAAAAAACTGTTTTTT; CDR3aa: CASSQARGMGKKLFF
v_gene: TRBV24-1; abundance: .; j_gene: TRBJ1-1; d_gene: TRBD1; CDR3nt: TGTGCCACCAGTGATTCAACGACAGGGAAAGCTTTCTTT; CDR3aa: CATSDSTTGKAFF
v_gene: TRBV12-5; abundance: .; j_gene: TRBJ1-1; d_gene: .; CDR3nt: TGTGCTAGTGGTTCAGGGATTTTCAATCAAGCTTTCTTT; CDR3aa: CASGSGIFNQAFF
v_gene: TRBV7-9; abundance: .; j_gene: TRBJ2-7; d_gene: .; CDR3nt: TGTGCCAGCAGCTTCGACAGGAACTACGAGCAGTACTTC; CDR3aa: CASSFDRNYEQYF
v_gene: TRBV30; abundance: .; j_gene: TRBJ1-2; d_gene: TRBD1; CDR3nt: TGTGCCTGGAGTGGCACCGACAGGGCCTATGGCTACACCTTC; CDR3aa: CAWSGTDRAYGYTF
v_gene: TRBV5-1; abundance: .; j_gene: TRBJ1-1; d_gene: TRBD1; CDR3nt: TGCGCCAGCAGCTCCGACAGGGGCTATGAAGCTTTCTTT; CDR3aa: CASSSDRGYEAFF
v_gene: TRBV6-5; abundance: .; j_gene: TRBJ2-7; d_gene: TRBD2; CDR3nt: TGTGCCAGCACCCTACGGGGGGGGACCTACGAGCAGTACTTC; CDR3aa: CASTLRGGTYEQYF
v_gene: TRBV29-1; abundance: .; j_gene: TRBJ1-2; d_gene: .; CDR3nt: TGCAGCGTTGAAGAAACGAGGGGGTATGCCTACACCTTC; CDR3aa: CSVEETRGYAYTF
v_gene: TRBV6-4; abundance: few; j_gene: TRBJ1-1; d_gene: .; CDR3nt: TGTGCCAGCAGTACTGACTCAGGGGTGACTGAAGCTTTCTTT; CDR3aa: CASSTDSGVTEAFF
v_gene: TRBV18; abundance: .; j_gene: TRBJ2-7; d_gene: .; CDR3nt: TGTGCCAGCTCACCAAGAGTCTACGAGCAGTACTTC; CDR3aa: CASSPRVYEQYF
v_gene: TRBV29-1; abundance: .; j_gene: TRBJ2-5; d_gene: .; CDR3nt: TGCAGCGTTGGGGAAGAGACCCAGTACTTC; CDR3aa: CSVGEETQYF
v_gene: TRBV5-4; abundance: .; j_gene: TRBJ1-6; d_gene: TRBD1; CDR3nt: TGTGCCAGCAGCTCCGGGACAGCAAGCTCCTATAATTCACCCCTCCACTTT; CDR3aa: CASSSGTASSYNSPLHF
v_gene: TRBV20-1; abundance: .; j_gene: TRBJ2-3; d_gene: .; CDR3nt: TGCAGTGCTAGTCCTCTCTCGGGCACAGATACGCAGTATTTT; CDR3aa: CSASPLSGTDTQYF
v_gene: TRBV7-6; abundance: .; j_gene: TRBJ2-2; d_gene: TRBD2; CDR3nt: TGTGCCAGCAGCACCGCGGGGGACACCGGGGAGCTGTTTTTT; CDR3aa: CASSTAGDTGELFF
v_gene: TRBV2; abundance: .; j_gene: TRBJ1-5; d_gene: .; CDR3nt: TGTGCCAGCAGTGAACCCAGAAGGGGTGGCAATCAGCCCCAGCATTTT; CDR3aa: CASSEPRRGGNQPQHF
v_gene: TRBV7-8; abundance: .; j_gene: TRBJ1-6; d_gene: .; CDR3nt: TGTGCCAGCAGCCTCGATGGCTCCTATAATTCACCCCTCCACTTT; CDR3aa: CASSLDGSYNSPLHF
v_gene: TRBV4-3; abundance: .; j_gene: TRBJ1-2; d_gene: .; CDR3nt: TGCGCCAGCAGCCAAGAGGGGTCGGCGCCTGGCTACACCTTC; CDR3aa: CASSQEGSAPGYTF
v_gene: TRBV7-2; abundance: .; j_gene: TRBJ1-2; d_gene: .; CDR3nt: TGTGCCAGCAGCCCTAGGGGGGTACTCAATGGCTACACCTTC; CDR3aa: CASSPRGVLNGYTF
v_gene: TRBV7-3; abundance: .; j_gene: TRBJ2-1; d_gene: .; CDR3nt: TGTGCCAGCAACCTGGTAGGGGCGCCGAGGGATGAGCAGTTCTTC; CDR3aa: CASNLVGAPRDEQFF
v_gene: TRBV9; abundance: .; j_gene: TRBJ1-2; d_gene: .; CDR3nt: TGTGCCAGCAGCCCCCTTCAGGATCGAGGCTACACCTTC; CDR3aa: CASSPLQDRGYTF
v_gene: TRBV5-1; abundance: .; j_gene: TRBJ2-6; d_gene: .; CDR3nt: TGCGCCAGCAGCTTCACTCCGGTGGGGCCGGGTGGGGCCAACGTCCTGACTTTC; CDR3aa: CASSFTPVGPGGANVLTF
v_gene: TRBV7-2; abundance: .; j_gene: TRBJ1-3; d_gene: .; CDR3nt: TGTGCCAGCAGTTGGGGGGGCTCTGGAAACACCATATATTTT; CDR3aa: CASSWGGSGNTIYF
v_gene: TRBV5-1; abundance: .; j_gene: TRBJ2-2; d_gene: TRBD2; CDR3nt: TGCGCCAGCAGCCCTATAGCGGGAAGCACCGGGGAGCTGTTTTTT; CDR3aa: CASSPIAGSTGELFF
v_gene: TRBV6-1; abundance: .; j_gene: TRBJ2-1; d_gene: .; CDR3nt: TGTGCCAGCAGTGAAAACAGGGCAAATGAGCAGTTCTTC; CDR3aa: CASSENRANEQFF
v_gene: TRBV7-8; abundance: .; j_gene: TRBJ1-5; d_gene: .; CDR3nt: TGTGCCAGCAGCTTAATCGACGGATCAGGCCAGCCCCAGCATTTT; CDR3aa: CASSLIDGSGQPQHF
v_gene: TRBV5-8; abundance: .; j_gene: TRBJ2-5; d_gene: .; CDR3nt: TGTGCCAGCAGCTTGGAAGAGACCCAGTACTTC; CDR3aa: CASSLEETQYF
v_gene: TRBV28; abundance: .; j_gene: TRBJ1-1; d_gene: .; CDR3nt: TGTGCCAGCAGTTTGCAGGTTAACACTGAAGCTTTCTTT; CDR3aa: CASSLQVNTEAFF
v_gene: TRBV6-6; abundance: .; j_gene: TRBJ1-3; d_gene: .; CDR3nt: TGTGCCGTAGGAGGCGGAAACACCATATATTTT; CDR3aa: CAVGGGNTIYF
v_gene: TRBV6-2/TRBV6-3; abundance: .; j_gene: TRBJ1-2; d_gene: TRBD1; CDR3nt: TGTGCCAGCAGTGTGGACAGGAACTATGGCTACACCTTC; CDR3aa: CASSVDRNYGYTF
v_gene: TRBV11-3; abundance: .; j_gene: TRBJ2-2; d_gene: TRBD2; CDR3nt: TGTGCCAGCAGCGACGGACTAGCGGGGGGGATGCTGTTTTTT; CDR3aa: CASSDGLAGGMLFF
v_gene: TRBV2; abundance: once; j_gene: TRBJ1-3; d_gene: TRBD1; CDR3nt: TGTGCCAGCAGGAATGACAGGGCTGGAAACACCATATATTTT; CDR3aa: CASRNDRAGNTIYF
v_gene: TRBV2; abundance: .; j_gene: TRBJ2-1; d_gene: TRBD2; CDR3nt: TGTGCCAGCAGAGCCGGGACTACCAACTACAATGAGCAGTTCTTC; CDR3aa: CASRAGTTNYNEQFF
v_gene: TRBV5-6; abundance: .; j_gene: TRBJ1-2; d_gene: .; CDR3nt: TGTGCCAGCAGCCAACCCACGCCGGTCCTTAACTATGGCTACACCTTC; CDR3aa: CASSQPTPVLNYGYTF
v_gene: TRBV28; abundance: .; j_gene: TRBJ2-3; d_gene: .; CDR3nt: TGTGCCAGCAGTTTAAGTGGGGAGGCAGATACGCAGTATTTT; CDR3aa: CASSLSGEADTQYF
v_gene: TRBV6-5; abundance: .; j_gene: TRBJ2-1; d_gene: TRBD2; CDR3nt: TGTGCCAGCACATTCCGGACTAGCGGGGCCAATGAGCAGTTCTTC; CDR3aa: CASTFRTSGANEQFF
v_gene: TRBV6-5; abundance: .; j_gene: TRBJ1-1; d_gene: .; CDR3nt: TGTGCCAGCAGTTACTCGGGGGGGGGTTTGAACACTGAAGCTTTCTTT; CDR3aa: CASSYSGGGLNTEAFF
v_gene: TRBV7-9; abundance: once; j_gene: TRBJ1-1; d_gene: .; CDR3nt: TGTGCCAGCAGCAACCCAGGGGATAATACTGAAGCTTTCTTT; CDR3aa: CASSNPGDNTEAFF
v_gene: TRBV7-8; abundance: .; j_gene: TRBJ2-1; d_gene: .; CDR3nt: TGTGCCAGCAGTTACTTGGGGTTCTACAATGAGCAGTTCTTC; CDR3aa: CASSYLGFYNEQFF
v_gene: TRBV3-1/TRBV3-2; abundance: .; j_gene: TRBJ2-1; d_gene: .; CDR3nt: TGTGCCAGCAGCCAAGATGGAGACAATGAGCAGTTCTTC; CDR3aa: CASSQDGDNEQFF
v_gene: TRBV7-2; abundance: .; j_gene: TRBJ2-7; d_gene: .; CDR3nt: TGTGCCAGCAGCACAACCCGGGGGAGCTACGAGCAGTACTTC; CDR3aa: CASSTTRGSYEQYF
v_gene: TRBV7-6; abundance: .; j_gene: TRBJ1-1; d_gene: TRBD1; CDR3nt: TGTGCCAGCAGCTTAGGAACAGGGGGGACAACTGAAGCTTTCTTT; CDR3aa: CASSLGTGGTTEAFF
v_gene: TRBV7-2; abundance: .; j_gene: TRBJ2-1; d_gene: TRBD2; CDR3nt: TGTGCCAGCAGCTCCCCGACTAGCGGTAGGAGCTCCTACAATGAGCAGTTCTTC; CDR3aa: CASSSPTSGRSSYNEQFF
v_gene: TRBV7-9; abundance: .; j_gene: TRBJ1-1; d_gene: .; CDR3nt: TGTGCCAGCAGCCTACTCGGGACGGTGAACACTGAAGCTTTCTTT; CDR3aa: CASSLLGTVNTEAFF
v_gene: TRBV28; abundance: .; j_gene: TRBJ1-2; d_gene: .; CDR3nt: TGTGCCAGCAGTGATCAGCGGGGAGGGGGCTACACCTTC; CDR3aa: CASSDQRGGGYTF
v_gene: TRBV9; abundance: .; j_gene: TRBJ2-3; d_gene: TRBD2; CDR3nt: TGTGCCAGCAGCGTAGATGTGGGAGTAGCGGGAGTCAGGGATACGCAGTATTTT; CDR3aa: CASSVDVGVAGVRDTQYF
v_gene: TRBV2; abundance: .; j_gene: TRBJ1-5; d_gene: .; CDR3nt: TGTGCCAGCAGGGAAGTGGACATCGGAAATCAGCCCCAGCATTTT; CDR3aa: CASREVDIGNQPQHF
v_gene: TRBV5-6; abundance: .; j_gene: TRBJ1-2; d_gene: .; CDR3nt: TGTGCCAGCAGCTTTAAGGGGAGTTATTATGGCTACACCTTC; CDR3aa: CASSFKGSYYGYTF
v_gene: TRBV4-1; abundance: .; j_gene: TRBJ1-1; d_gene: .; CDR3nt: TGCGCCAGCAGCCAAGGGTCTGGGGTGAACACTGAAGCTTTCTTT; CDR3aa: CASSQGSGVNTEAFF
v_gene: TRBV9; abundance: .; j_gene: TRBJ1-6; d_gene: .; CDR3nt: TGTGCCAGCAGCGCCTCTGAAGGGGTGAATTCACCCCTCCACTTT; CDR3aa: CASSASEGVNSPLHF
v_gene: TRBV2; abundance: .; j_gene: TRBJ1-3; d_gene: .; CDR3nt: TGTGCCAGCAGTGCCGGAGTCTCTGGAAACACCATATATTTT; CDR3aa: CASSAGVSGNTIYF
v_gene: TRBV7-9; abundance: .; j_gene: TRBJ2-3; d_gene: .; CDR3nt: TGTGCCAGCAGCTTCACCTCCGCAGATACGCAGTATTTT; CDR3aa: CASSFTSADTQYF
v_gene: TRBV24-1; abundance: .; j_gene: TRBJ1-6; d_gene: .; CDR3nt: TGTGCCAGCCTGACACATTATAATTCACCCCTCCACTTT; CDR3aa: CASLTHYNSPLHF
v_gene: TRBV27; abundance: .; j_gene: TRBJ2-1; d_gene: .; CDR3nt: TGTGCCAGCAGTTTATTCGGAGGGAATGAGCAGTTCTTC; CDR3aa: CASSLFGGNEQFF
v_gene: TRBV3-1/TRBV3-2; abundance: once; j_gene: TRBJ2-3; d_gene: TRBD2; CDR3nt: TGTGCCAGCAGCCAAGTTCCTAGCGGGGGAGGTGTGGATACGCAGTATTTT; CDR3aa: CASSQVPSGGGVDTQYF